The present T cell receptor beta chain was sequenced within a study of blood T cell repertoires in COVID-19. As for the study in general: The United States, Italy and Spain were the sources of the acute and convalescent COVID-19 samples. PBMCs, B-cell-depleted T cells, or T cells provided the cDNA or gDNA that made up the material.

The CDR3 is 17 amino acids. Germline V gene sequence: CDR1 MNHNS, CDR2 SASEGT. The V segment lost 2 bases and the J segment 0 bases; nucleotides outside the gene matches: 7. As originally analysed: Amplification with reference gene primers provided the estimates of nucleated cell counts. Libraries were prepared by immunoSEQ multiplex PCR; TCRdb keeps only in-frame clonotypes and omits some of them. V and J calls and clone size are copied from that table; D and trimming were computed from the DNA. Of more than 200,000 clones listed, 88% are singletons. Participants reported their clinical history, and cohort assignment relied on those reports.

The sample comprised PBMCs or T cells enriched from blood (not recorded which). The sequence was collected from a woman in her 30s who had been exposed to COVID-19. The chain joins TRBV6-1 to TRBJ1-1; 9 nucleotides align to TRBD1. The CDR3 sequence is CASSEWGGQGMNTEAFF. Here the CDR3 DNA reads TGTGCCAGCAGTGAATGGGGTGGACAGGGGATGAACACTGAAGCTTTCTTT.